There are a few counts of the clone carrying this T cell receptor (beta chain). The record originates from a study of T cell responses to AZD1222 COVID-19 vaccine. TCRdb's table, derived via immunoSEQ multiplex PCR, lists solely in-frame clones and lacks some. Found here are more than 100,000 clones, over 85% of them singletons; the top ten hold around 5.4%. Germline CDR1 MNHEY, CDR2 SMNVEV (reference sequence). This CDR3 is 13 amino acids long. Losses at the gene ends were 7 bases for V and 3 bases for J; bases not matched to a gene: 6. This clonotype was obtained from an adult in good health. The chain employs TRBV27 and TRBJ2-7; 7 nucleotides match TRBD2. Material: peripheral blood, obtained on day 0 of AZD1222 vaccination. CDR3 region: CASMKGGSYEQYF. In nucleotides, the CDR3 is TGTGCCAGCATGAAGGGCGGGAGCTACGAGCAGTACTTC.